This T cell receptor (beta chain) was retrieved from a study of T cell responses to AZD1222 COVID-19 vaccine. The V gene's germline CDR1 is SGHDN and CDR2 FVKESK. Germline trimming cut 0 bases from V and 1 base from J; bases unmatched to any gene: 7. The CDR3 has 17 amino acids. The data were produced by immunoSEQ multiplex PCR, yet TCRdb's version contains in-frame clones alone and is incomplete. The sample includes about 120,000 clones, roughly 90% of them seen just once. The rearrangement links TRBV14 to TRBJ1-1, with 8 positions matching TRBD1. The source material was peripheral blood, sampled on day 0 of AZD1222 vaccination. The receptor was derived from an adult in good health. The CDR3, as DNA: TGTGCCAGCAGCCAAGATGCGGCAGGGGGCCCGAACACTGAAGCTTTCTTT. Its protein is CASSQDAAGGPNTEAFF.